A single sample gave rise to the 8 T cell receptor beta chains below, sequenced in a study of OX40 agonist ivuxolimab in advanced cancers. Sequencing was performed with immunoSEQ multiplex PCR; in TCRdb, only in-frame clones are kept and a portion is missing. The sample carries over 150,000 clones, 90% to 95% recorded once. The sample consisted of CD4+ or CD8+ T cells sorted from blood, taken in a trial of the OX40 agonist ivuxolimab. The receptors derive from an adult with an advanced solid tumor such as melanoma, head and neck, liver or kidney cancer.

The chain uses TRBV6-4 and TRBJ2-3; 11 nucleotides agree with TRBD1. Germline CDR1 MRHNA, CDR2 SNTAGT. The V segment lost 4 bases and the J segment 4 bases; nucleotides outside the gene matches: 1. The length of the CDR3 is 14 residues. CDR3 sequence: CASSGTGGPDTQYF. CDR3 in DNA: TGTGCCAGCAGTGGGACAGGGGGCCCAGATACGCAGTATTTT.

J is TRBJ2-2 and V is TRBV27; tentative D call: TRBD2 (6 bases). V dropped 7 bases and J dropped 3 bases, with 18 bases sitting between them. The CDR3 runs 16 residues. Germline lookup yields CDR1 MNHEY and CDR2 SMNVEV (reference sequence). CDR3 nucleotides: TGTGCCAGCAAAAGGCTCGGGAGCGGCGACACCGGGGAGCTGTTTTTT. Translating gives CASKRLGSGDTGELFF.

Turning to this clone: A read error may produce the germline difference seen at one junction end. The chain has TRBV7-2 and TRBJ1-2, with 9 positions matching TRBD1. The germline V gene encodes CDR1 SGHTA and CDR2 FQGNSA. The CDR3 consists of 13 residues. The CDR3 sequence: CAGSLGQGGVYTF. The CDR3 region has the DNA TGTGCCGGCAGCTTGGGACAGGGAGGCGTCTACACCTTC.

This chain connects TRBV4-2 to TRBJ2-1; D uncertain. V was cut by 0 bases and J by 7 bases, with 7 bases left in between. From germline, CDR1 is LGHNA and CDR2 YNFKEQ. The CDR3 runs 13 residues. CDR3 sequence reads: CASSQDLGNEQFF. The CDR3, as DNA: TGTGCCAGCAGCCAAGATTTAGGGAATGAGCAGTTCTTC.

V gene TRBV29-1 combines with J gene TRBJ1-2; tentative D call: TRBD1 (5 bases). CDR1 and CDR2 from the germline V gene are SQVTM and ANQGSEA. This CDR3 has 13 residues. Trimming took off 7 bases at V and 3 bases at J, with 15 bases between the two ends. The CDR3 sequence is CSGAAGPDYGYTF. CDR3 in DNA: TGCAGCGGTGCGGCAGGGCCGGACTATGGCTACACCTTC.

The CDR3 is CASSPVGKLFF. CDR3 in DNA: TGTGCCAGCAGCCCCGTCGGGAAACTGTTTTTT. The chain links TRBV21-1 to TRBJ1-4. TRBV21-1 is an annotated pseudogene. The CDR3 runs to 11 residues.

This chain uses TRBV7-2 with TRBJ2-1; TRBD1 matches 10 bases. This CDR3 contains 14 residues. Germline V gene sequence: CDR1 SGHTA, CDR2 FQGNSA. Trimming took 1 base from V and 7 from J; bases not matched to a gene: 1. The CDR3 loop reads CASSLGTGGNEQFF. For the CDR3, the DNA is TGTGCCAGCAGCTTAGGGACAGGGGGTAATGAGCAGTTCTTC. Based on the CDR3 plus reference TRBV7-2 and TRBJ2-1, the full variable domain is GAGVSQSPSNKVTEKGKDVELRCDPISGHTALYWYRQSLGQGLEFLIYFQGNSAPDKSGLPSDRFSAERTGGSVSTLTIQRTQQEDSAVYLCASSLGTGGNEQFFGPGTRLTVL.

This rearrangement joins TRBV6-5 to TRBJ2-7; no reliable D call. V gave up 5 bases and J gave up 4 bases, with 12 bases separating them. This CDR3 is built from 13 residues. The germline CDR1 and CDR2 sequences are MNHEY and SVGAGI. Written as DNA, the CDR3 is TGTGCCAGCAGTCCTCGGGTCGTGTACGAGCAGTACTTC. It is translated as CASSPRVVYEQYF.